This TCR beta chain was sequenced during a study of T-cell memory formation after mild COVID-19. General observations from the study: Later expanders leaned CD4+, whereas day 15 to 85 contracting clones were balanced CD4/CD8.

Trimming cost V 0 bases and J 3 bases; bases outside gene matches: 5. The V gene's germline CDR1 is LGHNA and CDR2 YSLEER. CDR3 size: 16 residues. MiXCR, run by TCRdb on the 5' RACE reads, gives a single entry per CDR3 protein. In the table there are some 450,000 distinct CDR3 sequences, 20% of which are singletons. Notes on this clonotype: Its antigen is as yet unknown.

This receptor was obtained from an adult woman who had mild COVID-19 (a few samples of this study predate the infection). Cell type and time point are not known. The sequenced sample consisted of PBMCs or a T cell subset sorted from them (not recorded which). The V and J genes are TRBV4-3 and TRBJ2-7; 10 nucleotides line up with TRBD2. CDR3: CASSQDLGLAFYEQYF. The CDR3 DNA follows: TGCGCCAGCAGCCAAGATTTGGGACTAGCGTTCTACGAGCAGTACTTC.